This entry describes one T cell receptor beta chain. This record comes from a study of T-cell reconstitution after alpha-beta-depleted transplantation in children. TCRbeta library construction was performed incorporating unique molecular identifiers. MiXCR was run by TCRdb on the PCR reads, yielding one entry per CDR3 protein. The sample has about 410,000 distinct CDR3 sequences; roughly 20% are singletons. Trimming removed 2 bases from V and 1 base from J, with 9 bases in between. The CDR3 consists of 15 residues. This material consisted of PBMCs from the stem cell graft donor, taken from the stem cell graft. The chain is built from TRBV12-3 or TRBV12-4 and TRBJ2-1; D is undetermined. The sequence was collected from a human donor who donated a stem cell graft to a child with acute myeloid leukemia. As DNA, the CDR3 is TGTGCCAGCAGTTTAATCTATGGATCCTACAATGAGCAGTTCTTC. Its protein product is CASSLIYGSYNEQFF.